This is a list of T cell receptor beta chains from one sample in a study of cytomegalovirus exposure and HLA in healthy donors. TCRdb's copy holds only in-frame clones and misses some; the assay was immunoSEQ multiplex PCR. Among some 150,000 clones listed, 79% were seen once. The sequenced sample consisted of PBMCs. These receptors were collected from a man aged 35-49 years in good health and CMV-seronegative. Both conserved end residues are part of each CDR3.

CDR3aa,j_gene,v_gene
CASSALPGYEQYF,TRBJ2-7,TRBV28
CASSTTGQETQYF,TRBJ2-5,TRBV5-1
CASSLGLAPETQYF,TRBJ2-5,TRBV5-1
CASSYRGTGDRQPQHF,TRBJ1-5,TRBV6-6
CASSLGGTSGSFTDTQYF,TRBJ2-3,TRBV7-9
CASSSVSLMMATEAFF,TRBJ1-1,TRBV11-2
CASAPGLNQETQYF,TRBJ2-5,TRBV5-1
CASSLATSGAGELFF,TRBJ2-2,TRBV7-9
CATSRDGQETQYF,TRBJ2-5,TRBV15
CASSFSSRQGDHGYTF,TRBJ1-2,TRBV28
CASSPGQPNEQYF,TRBJ2-7,TRBV18
CASSSRGPSQETQYF,TRBJ2-5,TRBV7-9
CASSLGPANEQFF,TRBJ2-1,TRBV5-1
CASSLQVAGTGITGELFF,TRBJ2-2,TRBV4-3
CASSLSWGKETQYF,TRBJ2-5,TRBV7-9
CASSASGSIADTQYF,TRBJ2-3,TRBV5-1